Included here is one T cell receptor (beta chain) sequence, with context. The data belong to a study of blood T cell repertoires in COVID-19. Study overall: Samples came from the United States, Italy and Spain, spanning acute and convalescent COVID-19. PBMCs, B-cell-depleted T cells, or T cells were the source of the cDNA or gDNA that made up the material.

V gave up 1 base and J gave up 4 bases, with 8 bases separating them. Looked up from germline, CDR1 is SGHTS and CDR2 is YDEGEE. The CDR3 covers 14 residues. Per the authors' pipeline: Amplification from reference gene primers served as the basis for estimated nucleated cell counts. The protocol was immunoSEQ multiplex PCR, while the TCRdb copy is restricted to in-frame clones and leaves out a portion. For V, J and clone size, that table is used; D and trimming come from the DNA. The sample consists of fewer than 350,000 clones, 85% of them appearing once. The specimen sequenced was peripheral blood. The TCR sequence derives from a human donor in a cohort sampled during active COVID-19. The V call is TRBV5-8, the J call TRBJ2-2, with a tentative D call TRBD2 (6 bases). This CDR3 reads CASSLSGGTGELFF. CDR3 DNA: TGTGCCAGCAGCTTGTCCGGGGGCACCGGGGAGCTGTTTTTT. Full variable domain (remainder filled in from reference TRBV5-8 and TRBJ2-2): EAGVTQSPTHLIKTRGQQATLRCSPISGHTSVYWYQQALGLGLQFLLWYDEGEERNRGNFPPRFSGRQFPNYSSELNVNALELEDSALYLCASSLSGGTGELFFGEGSRLTVL.